Here is one T cell receptor (beta chain) with its context. No antigen is known for it. No per-base quality is available; no much larger clone lies one base away. The source of the sample is a study of tumor and adjacent non-tumor tissue in lung cancer (dated by TCRdb to about 2018). Background for the entire study: Patients with adenocarcinoma (12), squamous cell carcinoma (2) and small cell lung cancer (1) were included in the cohort. More than 25 paired specimens, one tumor and one normal lung sample per patient, were profiled by TCRbeta CDR3 sequencing. Using bulk TCRbeta repertoires from over 14 lung cancer patients, the study set lung tumor tissue side by side with matched distant non-tumor lung tissue. Ages among the roughly 15 patients ranged from roughly 30 to 76 years, there were approximately ten men and 5 women, and disease was at TNM stage I to III. Sequencing produced about 130,000,000 productive TCRbeta reads in total, an average of about 3.8 million reads per sample. Results the study describes overall, beyond this receptor: The top 100 clones made up a significantly larger cumulative share of the repertoire in normal lung than in tumor tissue. TCR diversity (inverse Simpson) was significantly higher in tumor than in normal lung tissue (approximately 440 vs 150, P = 0.0075, Mann-Whitney U test). Neither the sequencing platform nor unique molecular identifiers are mentioned in the methods. Significantly higher TCR diversity was found in younger patients, and higher tumor TCR diversity was associated with shorter overall and disease-free survival. With only about 16 patients in the cohort, the authors noted that larger samples and more detailed clinical data are needed. Peripheral blood was not sequenced, so blood TCRbeta repertoires in these lung cancer patients were not examined.

RNA was extracted from bulk unsorted tissue and checked for quality with a NanoDrop ND-1000 and an Agilent 2100. Donors were newly diagnosed lung cancer patients admitted for thoracic surgery in China between August and November 2014, without prior chemotherapy. Patients with previous radiotherapy or chemotherapy, or with another concurrent cancer, were excluded from the study. Pieces of surgical tissue measuring about 1-2.2 cm3 were kept in RNAlater solution and stored at -80 degrees C until use. Library preparation used multiplex PCR. Sequencing instrument: Illumina HiSeq 2500. TCRbeta libraries were built by three rounds of nested PCR using primers (Table S4), following protocols modified from ARM-PCR. Before sequencing, PCR products of 200-500 bp were excised from the gel and purified with the QIAquick gel extraction kit. For the original study's pipeline: Reads were cleaned with Trimmomatic, merged with FLASH into complete CDR3 sequences, and assigned to V(D)J germline segments with MiTCR. Clonal diversity was computed as the inverse Simpson's index with VDJtools. In-frame sequences lacking a premature stop codon were counted as productive reads. Clones were called with MiXCR by TCRdb after fastp trimmed the public reads at Q25, and only in-frame beta chains were retained. Each entry is one CDR3 protein sequence, shown with its most common DNA and genes. The V and J calls, along with clone size, are taken from TCRdb and not from the paper's own processing. The sample table contains over 110,000 distinct CDR3 sequences; only one count was recorded for approximately 64% of them. The leading ten clones occupy roughly 18% of the sample.

The specimen was lung tumor tissue. This TCR came from a man aged 55 to 70 with small cell lung cancer.

The sequenced DNA: TGTGCCAGCAGTATTGGAAGGCTAGACCAGTTCTTC. The translation is CASSIGRLDQFF. The sequence links TRBV12-3 or TRBV12-4 to TRBJ2-1; no D segment can be confidently identified. The CDR3 goes from the cysteine to the phenylalanine over 12 residues. The only DNA kept is the CDR3, 36 bases in frame from the first base. Between the V and J ends, shortened by 5 bases and 13 bases respectively, the junction contains 15 bases.